This T cell receptor beta chain was documented in a study of blood T cell repertoires in COVID-19. The wider study: Whether acute or convalescent, the COVID-19 samples came from the United States, Italy and Spain. T cells, B-cell-depleted T cells, or PBMCs supplied cDNA or gDNA.

In the original workflow: Researchers report that nucleated cell counts were estimated from reference gene primer amplification. Assay: immunoSEQ multiplex PCR; the TCRdb copy retains only in-frame clones and omits some. From that table come the V and J calls and clone size; the DNA was used to work out D and trimming. Among roughly 73,000 clones listed, around 86% were seen once. Per germline, CDR1 MNHEY and CDR2 SVGAGI. This CDR3 contains 13 residues. With 7 bases removed from V and 9 bases from J, the gap between germline ends came to 13 bases. The sample comprised peripheral blood. The receptor's source is a woman aged 80 or over with active or convalescent COVID-19. J is TRBJ1-6 and V is TRBV6-5; possible D gene TRBD1, 6 bases. CDR3 sequence: CASTRGRGSPLHF. The CDR3 nucleotides are TGTGCCAGCACGCGGGGGCGAGGTTCACCCCTCCACTTT.